The T cell receptor (beta chain) described here comes from a study of human T cells and chemical hapten exposure. Germline V gene data show CDR1 as SGDLS and CDR2 as YYNGEE. V lost 4 bases and J lost 4, with 17 bases in between. The CDR3 runs 15 residues. A single record per CDR3 protein comes from TCRdb applying MiXCR to the RACE reads. Of approximately 370,000 distinct CDR3 sequences in the sample, about 5% were seen once. This clonotype was seen more than once but under ten times. The time point is: pre-sensitization, week 0. Treatment described: therapeutic diphenylcyclopropenone sensitization with weekly scalp DPC.

Sequenced material: whole blood, taken in connection with sensitization to the hapten diphenylcyclopropenone (DPC). V usage is TRBV9 and J usage is TRBJ2-5; D is perhaps TRBD1 (5 bases). This TCR was sampled from a woman under 30 with alopecia areata. Some clones in this sample may be carry-over from other donors' samples. CDR3 sequence: CASSTSTGQGETQYF. DNA for the CDR3: TGTGCCAGCAGCACCTCGACCGGGCAGGGAGAGACCCAGTACTTC.